The source of this T cell receptor beta chain is a study of blood T cells in healthy people across ages. Whole-study context: Per two T cells, template switching captured roughly one barcoded beta molecule.

Whole-study findings and limits: Researchers report that TCR beta diversity correlated strongly with naive T cell percentage. Roughly linear age-related decline in beta diversity appeared, significant by age approximately 40.

This clonotype was detected only a few times. Antigen unknown. CDR1 and CDR2 (germline): SGDLS, YYNGEE. V lost 5 bases and J lost 6; bases outside the gene matches: 8. CDR3 length equals 14 residues. PCR was performed a second time for about 7 to 11 cycles using a sample-barcoded 5' primer and a J-beta primer mix. TCRdb processed the 5' RACE reads anew with MiXCR; each CDR3 protein has one entry. The top ten clones hold approximately 4% of a sample with over a million distinct CDR3 sequences, under 55% of them seen once. Each sample yielded at least 6 million isolated PBMCs. This chain uses TRBV9 with TRBJ2-3; 8 nucleotides line up with TRBD1. The sample was blood. The sequence came from a woman between 18 and 29 years old in good health. The CDR3 DNA reads as TGTGCCAGCAGTCAGACAGGGGTTTGGGATACGCAGTATTTT. It encodes CASSQTGVWDTQYF.